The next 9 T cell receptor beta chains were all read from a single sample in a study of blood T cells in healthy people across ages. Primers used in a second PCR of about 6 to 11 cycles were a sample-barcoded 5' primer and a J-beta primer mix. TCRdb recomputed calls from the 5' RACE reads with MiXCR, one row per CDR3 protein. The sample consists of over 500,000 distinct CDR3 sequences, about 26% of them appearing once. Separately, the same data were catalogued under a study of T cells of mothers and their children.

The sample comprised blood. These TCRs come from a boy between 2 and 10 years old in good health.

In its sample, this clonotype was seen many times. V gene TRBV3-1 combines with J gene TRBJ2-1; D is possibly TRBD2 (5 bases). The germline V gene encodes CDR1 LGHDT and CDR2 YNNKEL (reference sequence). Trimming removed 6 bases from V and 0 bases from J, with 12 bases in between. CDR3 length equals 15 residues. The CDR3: CASSPRGSSYNEQFF. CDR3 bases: TGTGCCAGCAGTCCTCGAGGGAGCTCCTACAATGAGCAGTTCTTC.

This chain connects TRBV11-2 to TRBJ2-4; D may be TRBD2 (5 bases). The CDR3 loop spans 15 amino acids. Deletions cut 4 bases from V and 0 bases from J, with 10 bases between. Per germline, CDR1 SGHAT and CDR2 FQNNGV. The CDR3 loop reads CASSSPRGAKNIQYF. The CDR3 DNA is TGTGCCAGCAGCTCTCCTCGGGGAGCCAAAAACATTCAGTACTTC.

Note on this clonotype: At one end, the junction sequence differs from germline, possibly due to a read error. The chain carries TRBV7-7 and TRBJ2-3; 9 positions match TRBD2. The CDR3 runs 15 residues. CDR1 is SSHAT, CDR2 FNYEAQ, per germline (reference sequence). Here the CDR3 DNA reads TGTGCTAGCAGCCCTTTTAGCGGGGGTTCAGATACGCAGTATTTT. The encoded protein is CASSPFSGGSDTQYF.

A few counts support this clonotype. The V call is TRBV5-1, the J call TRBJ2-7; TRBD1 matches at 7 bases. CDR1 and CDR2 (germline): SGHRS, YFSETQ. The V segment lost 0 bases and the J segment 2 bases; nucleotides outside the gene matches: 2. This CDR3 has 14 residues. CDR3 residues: CASSLVDRAYEQYF. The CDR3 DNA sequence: TGCGCCAGCAGCTTGGTTGACAGGGCCTACGAGCAGTACTTC.

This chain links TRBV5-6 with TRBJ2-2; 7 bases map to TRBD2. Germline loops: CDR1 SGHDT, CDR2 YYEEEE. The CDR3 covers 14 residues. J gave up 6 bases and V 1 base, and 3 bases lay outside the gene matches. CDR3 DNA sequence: TGTGCCAGCAGCTTGACTAGCGAGCCCGGGGAGCTGTTTTTT. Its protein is CASSLTSEPGELFF.

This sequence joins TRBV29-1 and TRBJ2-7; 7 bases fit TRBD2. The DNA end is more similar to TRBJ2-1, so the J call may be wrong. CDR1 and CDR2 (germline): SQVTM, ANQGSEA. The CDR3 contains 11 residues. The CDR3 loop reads CSIGRANEQFF. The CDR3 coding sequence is TGCAGCATTGGGAGGGCTAATGAGCAGTTCTTC.

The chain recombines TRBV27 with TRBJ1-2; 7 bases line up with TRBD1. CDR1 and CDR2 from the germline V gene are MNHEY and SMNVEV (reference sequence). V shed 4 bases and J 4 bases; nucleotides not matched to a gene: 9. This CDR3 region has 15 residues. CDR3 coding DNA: TGTGCCAGCAGTTCGACAGGGTGGTTCCCCTATGGCTACACCTTC. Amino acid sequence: CASSSTGWFPYGYTF.

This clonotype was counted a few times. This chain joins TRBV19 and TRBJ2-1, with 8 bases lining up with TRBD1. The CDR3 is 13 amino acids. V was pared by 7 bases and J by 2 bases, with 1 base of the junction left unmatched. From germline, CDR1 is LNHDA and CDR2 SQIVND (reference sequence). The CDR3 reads CASKTGAYNEQFF. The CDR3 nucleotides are TGTGCCAGTAAGACAGGGGCCTACAATGAGCAGTTCTTC.

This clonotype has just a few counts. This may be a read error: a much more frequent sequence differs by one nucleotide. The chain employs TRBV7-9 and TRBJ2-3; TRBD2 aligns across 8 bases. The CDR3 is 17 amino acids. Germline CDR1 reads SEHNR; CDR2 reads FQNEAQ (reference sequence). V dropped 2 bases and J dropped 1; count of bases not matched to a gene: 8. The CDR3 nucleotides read TGTGCCAGCAGCTTATCGCACAGCGGGAGTGGCACAGATACGCAGTATTTT. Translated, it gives CASSLSHSGSGTDTQYF. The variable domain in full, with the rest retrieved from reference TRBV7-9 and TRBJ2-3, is DTGVSQNPRHKITKRGQNVTFRCDPISEHNRLYWYRQTLGQGPEFLTYFQNEAQLEKSRLLSDRFSAERPKGSFSTLEIQRTEQGDSAMYLCASSLSHSGSGTDTQYFGPGTRLTVL.